By sample fraction, the clone carrying this TCR beta chain is medium-sized (0.01 to 0.1%). The antigen is unknown. This record belongs to a study of type 1 regulatory T cells. Study as a whole: T-allo10 is a Tr1-enriched, alloantigen-specific CD4 T cell product made in vitro.

T-allo10 cells from the graft donor were described as anergic, host-alloantigen-specific, and alloantigen-specific suppressors. MiXCR was run by TCRdb on the reads, yielding one entry per CDR3 protein. The sample includes some 6,200 distinct CDR3 sequences, 27% of them seen just once. The V and J ends lost 1 base and 3 bases respectively, with 7 bases between them. In germline, CDR1 is SGDLS, CDR2 YYNGEE. This CDR3 has 13 amino acids. The clonotype originates from a human donor in good health. The J gene is TRBJ2-5, the V gene TRBV9, with unresolved D. Sample: cultured T cells, either the whole culture or a sorted T cell fraction (not recorded which). Subset here: Tr1-enriched cell product generated in vitro against host alloantigens. CDR3 bases: TGTGCCAGCAGCGTATCCTTGGAAGAGACCCAGTACTTC. Its protein is CASSVSLEETQYF.